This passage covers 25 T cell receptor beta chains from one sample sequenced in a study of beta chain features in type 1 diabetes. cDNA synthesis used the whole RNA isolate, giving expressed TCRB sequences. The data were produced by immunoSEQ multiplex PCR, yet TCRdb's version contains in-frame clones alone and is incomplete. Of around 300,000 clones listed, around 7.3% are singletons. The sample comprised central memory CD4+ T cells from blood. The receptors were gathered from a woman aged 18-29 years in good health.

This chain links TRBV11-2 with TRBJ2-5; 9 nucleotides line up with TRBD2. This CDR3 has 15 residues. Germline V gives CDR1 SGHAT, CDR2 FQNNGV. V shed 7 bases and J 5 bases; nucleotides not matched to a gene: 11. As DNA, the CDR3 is TGTGCCAGCACACAAAAAGCGGGAGGAGGGGAGACCCAGTACTTC. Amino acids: CASTQKAGGGETQYF.

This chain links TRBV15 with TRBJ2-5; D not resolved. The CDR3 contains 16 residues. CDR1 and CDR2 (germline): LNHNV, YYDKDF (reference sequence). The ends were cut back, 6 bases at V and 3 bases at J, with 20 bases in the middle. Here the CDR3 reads CATSRSAAANEETQYF. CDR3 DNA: TGTGCCACCAGTCGGAGCGCGGCGGCAAATGAAGAGACCCAGTACTTC. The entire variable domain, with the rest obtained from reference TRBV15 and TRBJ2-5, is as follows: DAMVIQNPRYQVTQFGKPVTLSCSQTLNHNVMYWYQQKSSQAPKLLFHYYDKDFNNEADTPDNFQSRRPNTSFCFLDIRSPGLGDTAMYLCATSRSAAANEETQYFGPGTRLLVL.

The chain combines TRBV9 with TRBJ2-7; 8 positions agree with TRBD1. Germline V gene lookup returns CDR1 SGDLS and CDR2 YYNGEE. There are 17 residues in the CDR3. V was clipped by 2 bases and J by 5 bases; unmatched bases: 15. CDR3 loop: CASSVAGPGQESHEQYV. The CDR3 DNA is TGTGCCAGCAGCGTCGCTGGCCCGGGACAGGAATCGCACGAGCAGTACGTC.

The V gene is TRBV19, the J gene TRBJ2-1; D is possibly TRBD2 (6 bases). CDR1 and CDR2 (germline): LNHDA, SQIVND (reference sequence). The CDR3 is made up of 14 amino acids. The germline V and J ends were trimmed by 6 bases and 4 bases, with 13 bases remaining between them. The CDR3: CASSQVADYNEQFF. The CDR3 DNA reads TGTGCCAGTAGCCAGGTAGCGGATTACAATGAGCAGTTCTTC. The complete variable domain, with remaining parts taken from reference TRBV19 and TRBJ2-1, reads DGGITQSPKYLFRKEGQNVTLSCEQNLNHDAMYWYRQDPGQGLRLIYYSQIVNDFQKGDIAEGYSVSREKKESFPLTVTSAQKNPTAFYLCASSQVADYNEQFFGPGTRLTVL.

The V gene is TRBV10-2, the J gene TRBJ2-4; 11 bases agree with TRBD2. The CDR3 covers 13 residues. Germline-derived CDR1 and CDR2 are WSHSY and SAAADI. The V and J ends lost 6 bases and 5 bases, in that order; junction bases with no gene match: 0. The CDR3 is CASRLAGENIQYF. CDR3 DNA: TGCGCCAGCAGACTAGCGGGGGAAAACATTCAGTACTTC.

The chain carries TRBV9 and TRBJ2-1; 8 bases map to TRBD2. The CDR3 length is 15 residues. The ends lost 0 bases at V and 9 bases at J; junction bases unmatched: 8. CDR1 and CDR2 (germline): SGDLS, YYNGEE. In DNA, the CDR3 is TGTGCCAGCAGCGTAGGCTCGGGGGGGCCGGTTGAGCAGTTCTTC. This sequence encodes CASSVGSGGPVEQFF.

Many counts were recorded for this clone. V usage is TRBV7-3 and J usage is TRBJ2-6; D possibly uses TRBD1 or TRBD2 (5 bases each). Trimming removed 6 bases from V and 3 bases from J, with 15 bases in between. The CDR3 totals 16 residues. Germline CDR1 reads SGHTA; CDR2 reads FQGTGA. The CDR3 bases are TGTGCCAGCAGATCCGGTCATGGGGGTGGGGCCAACGTCCTGACTTTC. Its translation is CASRSGHGGGANVLTF.

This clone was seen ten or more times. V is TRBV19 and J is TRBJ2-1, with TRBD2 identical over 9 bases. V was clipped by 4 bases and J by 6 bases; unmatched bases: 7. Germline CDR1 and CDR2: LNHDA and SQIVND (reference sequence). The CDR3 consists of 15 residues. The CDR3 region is CASSTSLAGANEQFF. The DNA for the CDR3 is TGTGCCAGTAGTACCTCACTAGCGGGTGCCAATGAGCAGTTCTTC.

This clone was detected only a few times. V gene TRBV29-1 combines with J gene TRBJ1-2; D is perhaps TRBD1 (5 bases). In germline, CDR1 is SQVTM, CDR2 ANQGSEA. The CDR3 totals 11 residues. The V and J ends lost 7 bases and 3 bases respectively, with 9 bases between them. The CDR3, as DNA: TGCAGCGCCGCACAGGACTATGGCTACACCTTC. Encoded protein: CSAAQDYGYTF. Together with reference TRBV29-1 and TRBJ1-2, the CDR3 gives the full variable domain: SAVISQKPSRDICQRGTSLTIQCQVDSQVTMMFWYRQQPGQSLTLIATANQGSEATYESGFVIDKFPISRPNLTFSTLTVSNMSPEDSSIYLCSAAQDYGYTFGSGTRLTVV.

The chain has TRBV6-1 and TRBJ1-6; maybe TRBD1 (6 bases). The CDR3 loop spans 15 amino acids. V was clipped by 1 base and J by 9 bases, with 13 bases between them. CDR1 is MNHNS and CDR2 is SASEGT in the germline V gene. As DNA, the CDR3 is TGTGCCAGCAGTGAAGTCTGGACAGTGGGTTCACCCCTCCACTTT. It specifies CASSEVWTVGSPLHF.

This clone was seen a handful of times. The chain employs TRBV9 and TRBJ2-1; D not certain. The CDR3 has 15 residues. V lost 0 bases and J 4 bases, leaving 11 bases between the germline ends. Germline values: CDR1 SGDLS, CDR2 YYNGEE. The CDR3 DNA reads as TGTGCCAGCAGCGTAGGCAGGAAAGGGTACAATGAGCAGTTCTTC. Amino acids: CASSVGRKGYNEQFF.

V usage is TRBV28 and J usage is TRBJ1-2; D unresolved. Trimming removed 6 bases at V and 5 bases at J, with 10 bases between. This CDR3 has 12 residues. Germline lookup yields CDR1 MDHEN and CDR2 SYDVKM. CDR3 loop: CASSLGWYGYTF. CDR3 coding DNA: TGTGCCAGCAGCCTGGGATGGTATGGCTACACCTTC.

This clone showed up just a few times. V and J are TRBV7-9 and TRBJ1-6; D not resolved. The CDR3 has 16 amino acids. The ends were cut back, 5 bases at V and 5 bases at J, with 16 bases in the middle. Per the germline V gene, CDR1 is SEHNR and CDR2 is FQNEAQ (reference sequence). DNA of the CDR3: TGTGCCAGCAGCCTTAATCTGGGTTCCAATAATTCACCCCTCCACTTT. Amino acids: CASSLNLGSNNSPLHF.

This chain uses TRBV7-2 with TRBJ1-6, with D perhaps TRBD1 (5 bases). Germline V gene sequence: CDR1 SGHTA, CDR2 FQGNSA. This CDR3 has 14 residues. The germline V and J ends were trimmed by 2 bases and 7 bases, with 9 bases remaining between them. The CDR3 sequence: CASSLNAGNSPLHF. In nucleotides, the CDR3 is TGTGCCAGCAGCTTAAATGCAGGGAATTCACCCCTCCACTTT.

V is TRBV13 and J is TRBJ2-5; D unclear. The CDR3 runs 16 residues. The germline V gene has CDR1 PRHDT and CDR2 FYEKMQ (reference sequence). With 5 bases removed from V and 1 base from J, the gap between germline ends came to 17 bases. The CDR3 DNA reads TGTGCCAGCAGCCAAAACCTCGGCGAGCCCCAAGAGACCCAGTACTTC. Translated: CASSQNLGEPQETQYF.

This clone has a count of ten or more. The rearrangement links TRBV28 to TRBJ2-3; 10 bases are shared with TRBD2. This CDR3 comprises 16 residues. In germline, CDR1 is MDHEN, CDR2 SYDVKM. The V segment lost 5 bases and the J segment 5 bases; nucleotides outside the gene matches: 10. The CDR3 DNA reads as TGTGCCAGCAGTCCCCTCGGGACTAGCGTTAGAGATACGCAGTATTTT. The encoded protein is CASSPLGTSVRDTQYF.

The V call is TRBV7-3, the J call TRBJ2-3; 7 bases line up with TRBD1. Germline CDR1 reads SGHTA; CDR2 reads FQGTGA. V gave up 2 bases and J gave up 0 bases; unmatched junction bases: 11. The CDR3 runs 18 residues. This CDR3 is CASSLYSAGGASTDTQYF. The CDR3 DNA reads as TGTGCCAGCAGCTTATATTCGGCAGGGGGTGCTAGCACAGATACGCAGTATTTT.

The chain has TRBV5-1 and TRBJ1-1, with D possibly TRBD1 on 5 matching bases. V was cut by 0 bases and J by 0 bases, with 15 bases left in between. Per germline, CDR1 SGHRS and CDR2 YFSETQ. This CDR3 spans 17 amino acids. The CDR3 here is CASSLDGALEMNTEAFF. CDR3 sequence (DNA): TGCGCCAGCAGCTTGGACGGGGCACTGGAGATGAACACTGAAGCTTTCTTT. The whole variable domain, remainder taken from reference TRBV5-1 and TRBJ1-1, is KAGVTQTPRYLIKTRGQQVTLSCSPISGHRSVSWYQQTPGQGLQFLFEYFSETQRNKGNFPGRFSGRQFSNSRSEMNVSTLELGDSALYLCASSLDGALEMNTEAFFGQGTRLTVV.

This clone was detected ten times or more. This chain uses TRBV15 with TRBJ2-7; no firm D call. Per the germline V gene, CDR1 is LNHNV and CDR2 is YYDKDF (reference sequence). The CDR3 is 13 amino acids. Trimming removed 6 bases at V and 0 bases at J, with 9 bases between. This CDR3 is CATSDPPSYEQYV. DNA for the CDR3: TGTGCCACCAGTGACCCGCCCTCCTACGAGCAGTACGTC.

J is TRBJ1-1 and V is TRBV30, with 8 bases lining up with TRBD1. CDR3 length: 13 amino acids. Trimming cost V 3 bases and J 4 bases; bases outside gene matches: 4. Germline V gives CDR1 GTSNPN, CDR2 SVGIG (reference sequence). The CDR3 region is CAWSHGQGTEAFF. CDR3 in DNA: TGTGCCTGGAGCCACGGACAGGGCACTGAAGCTTTCTTT.

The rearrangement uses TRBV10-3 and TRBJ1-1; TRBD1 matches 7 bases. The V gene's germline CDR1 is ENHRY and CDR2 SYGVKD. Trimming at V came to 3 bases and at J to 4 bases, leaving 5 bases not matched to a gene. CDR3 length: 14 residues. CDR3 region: CAISEQGSLTEAFF. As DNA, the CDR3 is TGTGCCATCAGTGAACAGGGGTCCCTCACTGAAGCTTTCTTT.

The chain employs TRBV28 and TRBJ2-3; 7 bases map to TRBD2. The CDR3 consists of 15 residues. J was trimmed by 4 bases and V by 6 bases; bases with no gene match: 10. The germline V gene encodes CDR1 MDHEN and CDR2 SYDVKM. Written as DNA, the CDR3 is TGTGCCAGCAGCCAAAGCGGGACTAACGCAGATACGCAGTATTTT. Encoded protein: CASSQSGTNADTQYF. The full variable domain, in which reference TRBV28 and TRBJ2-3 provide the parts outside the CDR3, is DVKVTQSSRYLVKRTGEKVFLECVQDMDHENMFWYRQDPGLGLRLIYFSYDVKMKEKGDIPEGYSVSREKKERFSLILESASTNQTSMYLCASSQSGTNADTQYFGPGTRLTVL.

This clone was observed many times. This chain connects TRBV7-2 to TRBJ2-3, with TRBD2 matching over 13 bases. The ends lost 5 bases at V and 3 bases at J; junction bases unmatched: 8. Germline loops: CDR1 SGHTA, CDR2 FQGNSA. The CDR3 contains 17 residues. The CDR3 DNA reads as TGTGCCAGCAGCGTCGGACTAGCGGGGGCCCTTACAGATACGCAGTATTTT. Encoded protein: CASSVGLAGALTDTQYF.

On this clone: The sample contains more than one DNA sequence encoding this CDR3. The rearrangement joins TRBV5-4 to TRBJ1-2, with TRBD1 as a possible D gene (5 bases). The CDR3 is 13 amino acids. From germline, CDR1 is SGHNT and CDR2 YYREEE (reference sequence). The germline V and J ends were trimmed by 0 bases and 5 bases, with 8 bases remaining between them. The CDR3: CASSLAGNYGYTF. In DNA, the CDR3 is TGTGCCAGCAGCTTGGCAGGGAATTATGGCTACACCTTC.

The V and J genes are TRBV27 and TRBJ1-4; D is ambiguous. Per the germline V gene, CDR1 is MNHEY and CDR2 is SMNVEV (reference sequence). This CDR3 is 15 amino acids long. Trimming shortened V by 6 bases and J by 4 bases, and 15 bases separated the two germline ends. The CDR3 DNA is TGTGCCAGCAGCTTGATACAGAGCAATAATGAAAAACTGTTTTTT. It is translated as CASSLIQSNNEKLFF.